The 28 T cell receptor beta chains below come from one sample, sequenced in a study of identical twins (TCRdb year 2016). The method was 5' RACE. TCRdb shows the sequencer as Illumina HiSeq 2000. TCRdb reworked the public reads: Q25 trimming with fastp, MiXCR clone assembly, productive beta chains retained. Identical CDR3 protein sequences are pooled into one entry, listed with their most common genes and DNA. The sample table contains about 890,000 distinct CDR3 sequences; only one count was recorded for over 9% of them. In total, the top ten clones hold around 1.6% of the sample. These data also featured in a second study, about yellow fever vaccine responses in identical twins.

The sequenced sample consisted of PBMCs. These receptors all stem from a woman between 18 and 29 years old in good health.

The gene calls are TRBV2 and TRBJ2-7, with 10 bases lining up with TRBD2. V lost 6 bases to trimming and J lost 2 bases; unmatched junction nucleotides: 7. Germline V gives CDR1 SNHLY, CDR2 FYNNEI. The CDR3 runs 15 residues. The chain's CDR3 is CASSPGLAYPYEQYF. DNA of the CDR3: TGTGCCAGCAGCCCGGGACTAGCGTACCCCTACGAGCAGTACTTC.

This clonotype was seen a handful of times. This chain connects TRBV4-1 to TRBJ2-5; D may be TRBD2 (5 bases). The CDR3 covers 15 residues. The V gene lost 0 bases and the J gene lost 0 bases, with 8 bases spanning the gap. Germline V lookup: CDR1 MGHRA, CDR2 YSYEKL. The DNA of the CDR3 is TGCGCCAGCAGCCAAGATTGGACTCACCAAGAGACCCAGTACTTC. Translating gives CASSQDWTHQETQYF.

This chain uses TRBV12-3 or TRBV12-4 with TRBJ2-2; TRBD1 might be the D (6 bases). CDR3 length: 15 amino acids. With 6 bases removed from V and 3 bases from J, the gap between germline ends came to 14 bases. The DNA for the CDR3 is TGTGCCAGCAGCCCCCGACAGGAGTACACCGGGGAGCTGTTTTTT. Translated, it gives CASSPRQEYTGELFF.

This clonotype turned up a few times. V gene TRBV5-1 combines with J gene TRBJ2-7; TRBD2 aligns across 8 bases. Trimming cost V 4 bases and J 1 base; bases outside gene matches: 4. Germline CDR1 is SGHRS and CDR2 is YFSETQ. CDR3 length: 14 residues. The CDR3 nucleotides read TGCGCCAGCAGCCCATCTAGCGGGTCCTACGAGCAGTACTTC. This encodes CASSPSSGSYEQYF.

This clonotype has more than one count but fewer than ten. The V gene is TRBV28, the J gene TRBJ2-1; 8 bases map to TRBD2. Germline V gene data show CDR1 as MDHEN and CDR2 as SYDVKM. The CDR3 totals 17 residues. With 5 bases clipped from V and 0 bases from J, the junction kept 9 bases outside the gene matches. The DNA for the CDR3 is TGTGCCAGCAGTCTCTATAGCGGGGATTTCTCCTACAATGAGCAGTTCTTC. It specifies CASSLYSGDFSYNEQFF.

This clonotype was detected only a few times. V gene TRBV27 combines with J gene TRBJ2-3; 11 nucleotides agree with TRBD2. The junction had 6 bases not matched to a gene; V was cut back by 1 base and J by 3 bases. The germline CDR1 and CDR2 sequences are MNHEY and SMNVEV (reference sequence). The CDR3 spans 17 residues. CDR3 amino acids: CASSLLPSGGRTDTQYF. CDR3 DNA sequence: TGTGCCAGCAGTTTATTACCTAGCGGGGGGAGGACAGATACGCAGTATTTT.

The chain links TRBV3-1 to TRBJ2-2; 7 nucleotides agree with TRBD2. V was pared by 4 bases and J by 0 bases, with 8 bases of the junction left unmatched. In germline, CDR1 is LGHDT, CDR2 YNNKEL (reference sequence). The CDR3 spans 17 residues. The CDR3 is CASSLEGAGSNTGELFF. CDR3 bases: TGTGCCAGCAGCCTGGAGGGAGCGGGGTCGAACACCGGGGAGCTGTTTTTT.

There are many counts of this clonotype. The chain is built from TRBV5-1 and TRBJ2-1; TRBD2 aligns across 12 bases. CDR1 SGHRS and CDR2 YFSETQ come from the germline V gene. The CDR3 is made up of 15 amino acids. V shed 3 bases, J shed 8 bases, and the junction held 6 bases outside the gene matches. DNA for the CDR3: TGCGCCAGCAGCTGGACTAGCGGGATAGTCGATGAGCAGTTCTTC. It codes for CASSWTSGIVDEQFF.

This chain joins TRBV4-1 and TRBJ2-3, with 14 bases matching TRBD2. V dropped 4 bases and J dropped 2; count of bases not matched to a gene: 17. This CDR3 region has 21 residues. Germline loops: CDR1 MGHRA, CDR2 YSYEKL. CDR3 coding DNA: TGCGCCAGCAGCCCGATAGGGGGGATCGGGGGACTAGCGGGGGACACAGATACGCAGTATTTT. Amino acid sequence: CASSPIGGIGGLAGDTDTQYF.

This rearrangement joins TRBV7-2 to TRBJ2-3; D remains unclear. V gave up 5 bases and J gave up 4 bases, with 13 bases separating them. The CDR3 spans 14 residues. CDR1 is SGHTA and CDR2 is FQGNSA in the germline V gene. The CDR3 nucleotides are TGTGCCAGCAGCACTTTCCCTGGCGCAGATACGCAGTATTTT. Protein: CASSTFPGADTQYF.

The sample holds a few counts of this clonotype. J is TRBJ1-6 and V is TRBV5-4, with TRBD1 matching 8 bases. In germline, CDR1 is SGHNT, CDR2 YYREEE (reference sequence). The CDR3 loop spans 15 amino acids. The V gene end was trimmed by 6 bases and the J gene end by 8 bases; junction bases not matched to a gene: 10. CDR3 coding DNA: TGTGCCAGCAACCTCTCCCCGACAGGGGATTCACCCCTCCACTTT. Its protein product is CASNLSPTGDSPLHF. The complete variable domain, with remaining parts taken from reference TRBV5-4 and TRBJ1-6, reads ETGVTQSPTHLIKTRGQQVTLRCSSQSGHNTVSWYQQALGQGPQFIFQYYREEENGRGNFPPRFSGLQFPNYSSELNVNALELDDSALYLCASNLSPTGDSPLHFGNGTRLTVT.

This clonotype was observed at least ten times. V is TRBV29-1 and J is TRBJ2-1; D ambiguous. The V gene's germline CDR1 is SQVTM and CDR2 ANQGSEA. V dropped 4 bases and J dropped 7 bases, with 14 bases sitting between them. This CDR3 spans 13 amino acids. CDR3 in DNA: TGCAGCGTTGTAGACGTGCGTCGTAATGAGCAGTTCTTC. Translated, it gives CSVVDVRRNEQFF.

This clonotype was seen a few times. This chain connects TRBV27 to TRBJ2-7; D call uncertain. V was clipped by 10 bases and J by 1 base, with 17 bases between them. Germline loops: CDR1 MNHEY, CDR2 SMNVEV (reference sequence). The CDR3 is 14 residues long. CDR3 residues: CATSLTEGSYEQYF. Here the CDR3 DNA reads TGTGCCACCTCCCTTACAGAAGGGTCCTACGAGCAGTACTTC.

This clonotype was counted many times. The chain joins TRBV5-1 to TRBJ2-1, with TRBD1 matching over 10 bases. The V gene end was trimmed by 8 bases and the J gene end by 5 bases; junction bases not matched to a gene: 7. Germline lookup yields CDR1 SGHRS and CDR2 YFSETQ. There are 14 residues in the CDR3. Written as DNA, the CDR3 is TGCGCCAGTAACCGGGACAGGGGAAACAATGAGCAGTTCTTC. This translates into CASNRDRGNNEQFF.

The rearrangement uses TRBV5-1 and TRBJ2-7; TRBD2 agrees at 11 bases. Germline CDR1 and CDR2: SGHRS and YFSETQ. This CDR3 is 22 amino acids long. J was trimmed by 0 bases and V by 4 bases; bases with no gene match: 24. This CDR3 reads CASSTAGTNKPGLAESSYEQYF. The CDR3 DNA is TGCGCCAGCAGCACAGCCGGGACAAATAAACCGGGACTAGCGGAGAGCTCCTACGAGCAGTACTTC.

The table lists this clonotype with a few counts. The chain is built from TRBV19 and TRBJ1-2; 9 nucleotides align to TRBD1. V shed 4 bases, J shed 8 bases, and the junction held 11 bases outside the gene matches. CDR1 LNHDA and CDR2 SQIVND come from the germline V gene (reference sequence). The CDR3 is 15 residues long. The chain's CDR3 is CASSKDRDRVRGYTF. The CDR3 DNA reads as TGTGCCAGTAGTAAGGACCGGGACAGGGTTCGCGGCTACACCTTC.

This chain uses TRBV6-5 with TRBJ1-1; D may be TRBD1 (6 bases). Germline V CDR1 and CDR2: MNHEY, SVGAGI. V was clipped by 3 bases and J by 8 bases, with 7 bases between them. The CDR3 totals 11 residues. The CDR3: CASSYDREAFF. The CDR3 bases are TGTGCCAGCAGTTATGACAGGGAAGCTTTCTTT.

This clonotype was observed a handful of times. The rearrangement joins TRBV12-5 to TRBJ2-2; a possible D gene is TRBD2 (6 bases). The CDR3 is made up of 17 amino acids. Germline-derived CDR1 and CDR2 are LGHNT and FRNRAP. Between the trimmed V and J ends, which lost 0 bases and 5 bases, there was a span of 16 bases. CDR3: CASGLVGVPGRTGELFF. CDR3 coding DNA: TGTGCTAGTGGTTTGGTGGGGGTCCCGGGGAGGACCGGGGAGCTGTTTTTT.

This chain connects TRBV29-1 to TRBJ1-2; no definite D call. Germline CDR1 is SQVTM and CDR2 is ANQGSEA. The CDR3 is 12 residues long. V dropped 2 bases and J dropped 4 bases, with 8 bases sitting between them. CDR3 sequence: CSVEFGLYGYTF. CDR3 DNA sequence: TGCAGCGTTGAATTTGGGCTCTATGGCTACACCTTC. The full variable domain, completed using reference TRBV29-1 and TRBJ1-2, is SAVISQKPSRDICQRGTSLTIQCQVDSQVTMMFWYRQQPGQSLTLIATANQGSEATYESGFVIDKFPISRPNLTFSTLTVSNMSPEDSSIYLCSVEFGLYGYTFGSGTRLTVV.

This clonotype was counted between two and nine times. The chain uses TRBV4-1 and TRBJ1-4, with a weak D call TRBD1 (5 bases). The CDR3 consists of 15 residues. The germline V gene encodes CDR1 MGHRA and CDR2 YSYEKL. V was pared by 0 bases and J by 6 bases, with 11 bases between. The CDR3 protein is CASSQDRGVDEKLFF. CDR3 sequence (DNA): TGCGCCAGCAGCCAAGATCGAGGGGTTGATGAAAAACTGTTTTTT.

The chain links TRBV20-1 to TRBJ2-3; D gene uncertain. The germline gives CDR1 DFQATT, CDR2 SNEGSKA (reference sequence). V was shortened by 5 bases and J by 0 bases, with 15 bases between the two germline ends. The CDR3 is 15 amino acids. The CDR3 bases are TGCAGTGCTTATCTAGGGTCCTGGAGCACAGATACGCAGTATTTT. It yields the protein CSAYLGSWSTDTQYF.

There are a few counts of this clonotype. The V gene is TRBV10-3, the J gene TRBJ1-4; D gene ambiguous. From germline, CDR1 is ENHRY and CDR2 SYGVKD. Trimming pared 11 bases from V and 7 bases from J, leaving 14 bases between. The CDR3 is made up of 12 amino acids. For the CDR3, the DNA is TGTGCCTCCGCAGGTAATCCTGAAAAACTGTTTTTT. Amino acid sequence: CASAGNPEKLFF.

In regard to this clonotype: The limits of the CDR3 on the DNA are not certain, so only TCRdb's listed CDR3 is given. The gene calls are TRBV5-1 and TRBJ2-2; the table gives TRBD2 as D, unverified against the DNA. The germline V gene encodes CDR1 SGHRS and CDR2 YFSETQ. The CDR3 numbers 17 amino acids, ends counted. The CDR3 loop is CASSSRDSPWAPGSCFF.

This clonotype has more than one count but fewer than ten. J is TRBJ1-2 and V is TRBV6-5, with D tentatively TRBD1 (5 bases). The CDR3 consists of 14 residues. V gave up 1 base and J gave up 4 bases, with 10 bases separating them. Germline-derived CDR1 and CDR2 are MNHEY and SVGAGI. CDR3 bases: TGTGCCAGCAGTTACTTGGGGGGGAGCTATGGCTACACCTTC. The encoded protein is CASSYLGGSYGYTF.

This clonotype was detected ten times or more. The J gene is TRBJ2-6, the V gene TRBV7-9, with D unresolved. This CDR3 spans 15 amino acids. Germline V gives CDR1 SEHNR, CDR2 FQNEAQ (reference sequence). V was cut by 4 bases and J by 0 bases, with 7 bases left in between. CDR3 DNA: TGTGCCAGCAGCTCACTGAACTCTGGGGCCAACGTCCTGACTTTC. Its protein product is CASSSLNSGANVLTF. Supplemented by reference TRBV7-9 and TRBJ2-6, the full variable domain reads DTGVSQNPRHKITKRGQNVTFRCDPISEHNRLYWYRQTLGQGPEFLTYFQNEAQLEKSRLLSDRFSAERPKGSFSTLEIQRTEQGDSAMYLCASSSLNSGANVLTFGAGSRLTVL.

This clonotype occurred many times. The rearrangement links TRBV5-1 to TRBJ2-1; unclear D gene. Trimming removed 2 bases from V and 0 bases from J, with 9 bases in between. CDR1 and CDR2 (germline): SGHRS, YFSETQ. This CDR3 is 15 amino acids long. The CDR3 nucleotides are TGCGCCAGCAGCTTAGATAGCTTCTCCTACAATGAGCAGTTCTTC. It translates to CASSLDSFSYNEQFF.

This clonotype showed up just a few times. The chain joins TRBV3-1 to TRBJ2-3; no clear D. The CDR3 covers 12 residues. V was clipped by 6 bases and J by 3 bases, with 7 bases between them. Germline loops: CDR1 LGHDT, CDR2 YNNKEL (reference sequence). The DNA of the CDR3 is TGTGCCAGCAGTCGCATTACAGATACGCAGTATTTT. Amino acid sequence: CASSRITDTQYF.

This clonotype has a handful of counts. The J gene is TRBJ2-1, the V gene TRBV7-8; maybe TRBD2 (6 bases). V lost 6 bases, J lost 8 bases, and 20 bases lay in between. This CDR3 contains 15 residues. The germline V gene encodes CDR1 SGHVS and CDR2 FQNEAQ. The CDR3 nucleotides read TGTGCCAGCAGTCATCCGGGACTCGAGGGCGATGAGCAGTTCTTC. Amino acid sequence: CASSHPGLEGDEQFF.